This T cell receptor (beta chain) was profiled in a study of shared clonotypes between healthy human individuals. After removal of 2 bases from V and 0 bases from J, the junction contained 5 bases not matched to a gene. Germline-derived CDR1 and CDR2 are SGHRS and YFSETQ. The CDR3 has 16 amino acids. Study results and limitations: The sampled material consisted only of blood, and tissue repertoires are likely to differ. Estimated richness values were generally larger in naive subsets than in memory subsets.

A word on this clone: What it recognizes is unknown.

Every one of the donors was a Caucasian adult that lived in Nashville, Tennessee. TCRdb keeps only in-frame clones here, not all; method: immunoSEQ multiplex PCR. The data contain hundreds of thousands of clones, 90% to 96% of them singletons. This clonotype was obtained from a woman in her twenties or thirties in good health. Input material: naive CD4+ T cells sorted from blood. Regarding subset: CD45RA+ positively selected. This rearrangement joins TRBV5-1 to TRBJ2-7, with 10 bases that match TRBD2. CDR3 in amino acids: CASSLASGGTSYEQYF. The CDR3 region has the DNA TGCGCCAGCAGCTTAGCTAGCGGGGGTACCTCCTACGAGCAGTACTTC.